Below, 31 T cell receptor beta chains from the same sample are listed, as sequenced in a study of blood T cell repertoires in COVID-19. The method was immunoSEQ multiplex PCR; TCRdb's version includes in-frame clones alone and lacks a portion of them. The sample holds some 200,000 clones; 80% to 90% are singletons and the top ten take 2.9%. Sequencing was performed on peripheral blood. These receptors were collected from a man aged 45-60 years who had recovered from COVID-19.

V is TRBV13 and J is TRBJ2-2, with TRBD1 matching over 7 bases. V trimming: 8 bases; J trimming: 4 bases; junction bases outside the gene matches: 7. The CDR3 has 14 residues. The V gene's germline CDR1 is PRHDT and CDR2 FYEKMQ (reference sequence). The CDR3 DNA reads as TGTGCCAGCTCGAGACAGGGCCTCACCGGGGAGCTGTTTTTT. This codes for CASSRQGLTGELFF.

The chain uses TRBV6-5 and TRBJ1-3; TRBD1 agrees at 7 bases. Germline CDR1 is MNHEY and CDR2 is SVGAGI. The CDR3 spans 15 residues. V was clipped by 5 bases and J by 0 bases; unmatched bases: 4. CDR3 residues: CASSRGQSSGNTIYF. For the CDR3, the DNA is TGTGCCAGCAGTCGGGGACAGAGCTCTGGAAACACCATATATTTT.

The chain has TRBV7-2 and TRBJ2-7; possibly TRBD1 for D (6 bases). This CDR3 is built from 15 residues. Germline V lookup: CDR1 SGHTA, CDR2 FQGNSA. Trimming left V 5 bases short and J 6 bases short, with 20 bases between. The CDR3 DNA sequence: TGTGCCAGCAGCCCCACGGGCAGGGGCTCGGGCGAGCAGTACTTC. Its translation: CASSPTGRGSGEQYF.

The chain's CDR3 is CASKGDRGFYNEQFF. The DNA for the CDR3 is TGTGCCAGCAAGGGAGACAGGGGATTCTACAATGAGCAGTTCTTC. The J gene is TRBJ2-1, the V gene TRBV6-5; 8 bases match TRBD1. This CDR3 region has 15 residues. J was trimmed by 3 bases and V by 7 bases; bases with no gene match: 8. The germline gives CDR1 MNHEY, CDR2 SVGAGI.

This chain connects TRBV11-1 to TRBJ2-2; a weak D match, TRBD2 (6 bases). The germline V gene has CDR1 SGHAT and CDR2 FQDESV (reference sequence). V was clipped by 0 bases and J by 1 base, with 15 bases between them. This CDR3 has 18 residues. CDR3 protein: CASSLAVGSGVNTGELFF. The CDR3 bases are TGTGCCAGCAGCTTAGCCGTGGGTAGCGGAGTGAACACCGGGGAGCTGTTTTTT.

The chain combines TRBV2 with TRBJ2-3, with 9 positions matching TRBD2. This CDR3 region has 15 residues. Germline CDR1 is SNHLY and CDR2 is FYNNEI. J gave up 0 bases and V 3 bases, and 1 base lay outside the gene matches. CDR3 nucleotide sequence: TGTGCCAGCAGTGAGACTAGCGGAAGCACAGATACGCAGTATTTT. As protein: CASSETSGSTDTQYF.

The CDR3: CASSGGLMNTEAFF. The CDR3 nucleotides are TGTGCCAGCAGTGGGGGACTTATGAACACTGAAGCTTTCTTT. The chain uses TRBV28 and TRBJ1-1; D is possibly TRBD1 (5 bases). Germline CDR1 MDHEN, CDR2 SYDVKM. This CDR3 comprises 14 residues. Trimming took 5 bases from V and 0 from J, leaving 10 bases between them.

The chain links TRBV2 to TRBJ1-3; perhaps TRBD1 as D (6 bases). Trimming left V 8 bases short and J 4 bases short, with 15 bases between. The CDR3 is made up of 14 amino acids. Looked up from germline, CDR1 is SNHLY and CDR2 is FYNNEI. CDR3 loop: CASVSGDPGNTIYF. For the CDR3, the DNA is TGTGCCAGCGTGTCAGGGGATCCCGGAAACACCATATATTTT. Variable domain in full (rest from reference TRBV2 and TRBJ1-3): EPEVTQTPSHQVTQMGQEVILRCVPISNHLYFYWYRQILGQKVEFLVSFYNNEISEKSEIFDDQFSVERPDGSNFTLKIRSTKLEDSAMYFCASVSGDPGNTIYFGEGSWLTVV.

The chain employs TRBV6-5 and TRBJ2-7; 10 positions agree with TRBD2. Germline lookup yields CDR1 MNHEY and CDR2 SVGAGI. The CDR3 consists of 14 residues. J was trimmed by 3 bases and V by 7 bases; bases with no gene match: 6. The CDR3 nucleotides read TGTGCCAGCACCCTACTAGCGGGGATCTACGAGCAGTACTTC. Protein product: CASTLLAGIYEQYF.

V usage is TRBV18 and J usage is TRBJ1-6, with D tentatively TRBD1 (5 bases). Deletions cut 4 bases from V and 7 bases from J, with 11 bases between. Germline-derived CDR1 and CDR2 are KGHSH and LQKENI. This CDR3 is 14 amino acids long. The CDR3 here is CASSLDSGNSPLHF. The CDR3 DNA is TGTGCCAGCTCACTTGACTCAGGGAATTCACCCCTCCACTTT. Complete variable domain (other parts from reference TRBV18 and TRBJ1-6): NAGVMQNPRHLVRRRGQEARLRCSPMKGHSHVYWYRQLPEEGLKFMVYLQKENIIDESGMPKERFSAEFPKEGPSILRIQQVVRGDSAAYFCASSLDSGNSPLHFGNGTRLTVT.

The chain combines TRBV28 with TRBJ1-2; no clear D gene. Germline V gene data show CDR1 as MDHEN and CDR2 as SYDVKM. This CDR3 is 14 amino acids long. Trimming took off 4 bases at V and 6 bases at J, with 15 bases between the two ends. CDR3 region: CASSSLLWSHGYTF. The CDR3 nucleotides read TGTGCCAGCAGTTCCCTCCTCTGGAGCCATGGCTACACCTTC.

The J gene is TRBJ1-1, the V gene TRBV7-7, with D possibly matching TRBD1 (6 bases). The CDR3 totals 13 residues. Trimming cost V 5 bases and J 3 bases, with 10 bases left between them. Germline V CDR1 and CDR2: SSHAT, FNYEAQ (reference sequence). The CDR3 nucleotides read TGTGCCAGCAGCGCAAACAGGGACACTGAAGCTTTCTTT. Residues: CASSANRDTEAFF.

The chain combines TRBV10-3 with TRBJ2-3, with 12 bases identical to TRBD2. The CDR3 totals 15 residues. Germline CDR1 is ENHRY and CDR2 is SYGVKD. The V and J ends lost 6 bases and 6 bases, in that order; junction bases with no gene match: 7. CDR3 residues: CAIRQTSGSTDTQYF. The CDR3 coding sequence is TGTGCCATCAGACAGACTAGCGGGAGTACGGATACGCAGTATTTT.

The chain couples TRBV14 to TRBJ2-3; 12 bases are shared with TRBD2. The germline V gene encodes CDR1 SGHDN and CDR2 FVKESK. This CDR3 comprises 17 residues. The V gene end was trimmed by 1 base and the J gene end by 3 bases; junction bases not matched to a gene: 5. The CDR3, as DNA: TGTGCCAGCAGCCAAGCCTGGACTAGCGGGAAGACAGATACGCAGTATTTT. Amino acid sequence: CASSQAWTSGKTDTQYF.

The chain has TRBV18 and TRBJ2-3, with TRBD1 matching 7 bases. The CDR3 sequence is 14 residues long. V trimming: 4 bases; J trimming: 1 base; junction bases outside the gene matches: 2. CDR1 is KGHSH and CDR2 is LQKENI in the germline V gene. This CDR3 reads CASSQTGGTDTQYF. CDR3 in DNA: TGTGCCAGCTCACAAACAGGGGGCACAGATACGCAGTATTTT. The variable domain in full, with the rest retrieved from reference TRBV18 and TRBJ2-3, is NAGVMQNPRHLVRRRGQEARLRCSPMKGHSHVYWYRQLPEEGLKFMVYLQKENIIDESGMPKERFSAEFPKEGPSILRIQQVVRGDSAAYFCASSQTGGTDTQYFGPGTRLTVL.

The chain joins TRBV15 to TRBJ2-1, with no clear D. Germline values: CDR1 LNHNV, CDR2 YYDKDF (reference sequence). Trimming shortened V by 9 bases and J by 8 bases, and 11 bases separated the two germline ends. CDR3 length: 11 amino acids. CDR3 loop: CATGRRDEQFF. In DNA form, the CDR3 reads TGTGCCACGGGTCGTCGGGATGAGCAGTTCTTC.

This rearrangement joins TRBV19 to TRBJ2-5; 10 bases are shared with TRBD2. The germline V gene has CDR1 LNHDA and CDR2 SQIVND (reference sequence). The V gene end was trimmed by 7 bases and the J gene end by 0 bases; junction bases not matched to a gene: 5. This CDR3 comprises 15 residues. This CDR3 is CASTRTSGYQETQYF. DNA for the CDR3: TGTGCCAGTACTCGGACTAGCGGCTACCAAGAGACCCAGTACTTC.

The chain recombines TRBV2 with TRBJ2-1; TRBD1 is a possible D gene (6 bases). The CDR3 sequence is 14 residues long. V was clipped by 3 bases and J by 3 bases, with 9 bases between them. CDR1 and CDR2 (germline): SNHLY, FYNNEI. The CDR3 loop is CASSESDSYNEQFF. The CDR3 DNA sequence: TGTGCCAGCAGTGAGTCGGACAGCTACAATGAGCAGTTCTTC.

The table lists this clone with a few counts. The rearrangement uses TRBV30 and TRBJ1-5, with 9 bases matching TRBD1. The trim removed 3 bases at V and 7 bases at J, leaving 13 bases unmatched. Germline values: CDR1 GTSNPN, CDR2 SVGIG (reference sequence). The CDR3 consists of 16 residues. DNA of the CDR3: TGTGCCTGGAGCGGAACCGGGACAGGGTGGAACCAGCCCCAGCATTTT. Translating gives CAWSGTGTGWNQPQHF.

This rearrangement joins TRBV7-8 to TRBJ2-7; D ambiguous. Germline CDR1 and CDR2: SGHVS and FQNEAQ. V was clipped by 2 bases and J by 4 bases, with 12 bases between them. The CDR3 is 14 residues long. CDR3 nucleotide sequence: TGTGCCAGCAGCTTAACCGAGAAAATATACGAGCAGTACTTC. Translation gives CASSLTEKIYEQYF.

The chain joins TRBV28 to TRBJ1-1; D is unclear. The CDR3 extends over 14 amino acids. CDR1 and CDR2 from the germline V gene are MDHEN and SYDVKM. The V end lost 5 bases, the J end lost 6 bases, and 16 bases lay between the germline ends. CDR3 sequence: CASSPLGKGAEAFF. The CDR3 DNA reads TGTGCCAGCAGTCCCCTCGGGAAGGGAGCTGAAGCTTTCTTT.

The genes are TRBV5-1 and TRBJ2-1, with D perhaps matching TRBD1 (5 bases). The germline V and J ends were trimmed by 4 bases and 7 bases, with 9 bases remaining between them. The CDR3 is made up of 12 amino acids. Germline CDR1 SGHRS, CDR2 YFSETQ. The CDR3 DNA follows: TGCGCCAGCAGCAGGCAGGGTAATGAGCAGTTCTTC. Protein sequence: CASSRQGNEQFF. The variable domain in full, completed from reference TRBV5-1 and TRBJ2-1, reads KAGVTQTPRYLIKTRGQQVTLSCSPISGHRSVSWYQQTPGQGLQFLFEYFSETQRNKGNFPGRFSGRQFSNSRSEMNVSTLELGDSALYLCASSRQGNEQFFGPGTRLTVL.

CDR3 residues: CASSLTSGRGLEQFF. The DNA for the CDR3 is TGCGCCAGCAGCCTAACTAGCGGGAGAGGTTTAGAGCAGTTCTTC. The gene calls are TRBV5-1 and TRBJ2-1; TRBD2 aligns across 11 bases. Germline-derived CDR1 and CDR2 are SGHRS and YFSETQ. The CDR3 is 15 amino acids. The V and J ends lost 4 bases and 10 bases, in that order; junction bases with no gene match: 10.

CDR3 protein: CASSLGGPVSPQHF. CDR3 bases: TGTGCCAGCAGCTTGGGGGGACCCGTATCGCCCCAGCATTTT. This chain connects TRBV27 to TRBJ1-5, with a weak D call TRBD1 (5 bases). The CDR3 sequence is 14 residues long. Germline V gives CDR1 MNHEY, CDR2 SMNVEV (reference sequence). V shed 6 bases and J shed 9 bases, with 18 bases lying between them.

The rearrangement uses TRBV6-5 and TRBJ2-7; 9 nucleotides line up with TRBD1. With 4 bases clipped from V and 4 bases from J, the junction kept 8 bases outside the gene matches. Germline V lookup: CDR1 MNHEY, CDR2 SVGAGI. This CDR3 has 15 residues. The CDR3 here is CASSSPGTGSYEQYF. As DNA, the CDR3 is TGTGCCAGCAGTTCCCCCGGGACAGGGTCGTACGAGCAGTACTTC.

This clone was seen a few times. The chain is built from TRBV4-2 and TRBJ2-2; 8 positions agree with TRBD1. The CDR3 consists of 16 residues. V dropped 4 bases and J dropped 5; count of bases not matched to a gene: 9. From germline, CDR1 is LGHNA and CDR2 YNFKEQ. The CDR3 loop reads CASSPTDRVTTGELFF. In nucleotides, the CDR3 is TGTGCCAGCAGCCCGACGGACAGGGTTACTACCGGGGAGCTGTTTTTT.

V usage is TRBV10-3 and J usage is TRBJ2-1; D is possibly TRBD1 (8 bases). Trimming pared 5 bases from V and 1 base from J, leaving 18 bases between. The CDR3 length is 17 residues. CDR1 is ENHRY, CDR2 SYGVKD, per germline. CDR3 loop: CAISSGGKGGSYNEQFF. In nucleotides, the CDR3 is TGTGCCATCAGTTCAGGGGGCAAGGGAGGGTCCTACAATGAGCAGTTCTTC.

V usage is TRBV6-5 and J usage is TRBJ2-3; 12 nucleotides line up with TRBD2. CDR3 length: 15 residues. Germline-derived CDR1 and CDR2 are MNHEY and SVGAGI. The ends lost 6 bases at V and 3 bases at J; junction bases unmatched: 4. As DNA, the CDR3 is TGTGCCAGCAGGAAAGGGACTAGCGGGACAGATACGCAGTATTTT. Translated, it gives CASRKGTSGTDTQYF.

The chain uses TRBV27 and TRBJ2-7, with 8 nucleotides matching TRBD2. The CDR3 covers 17 residues. CDR1 MNHEY and CDR2 SMNVEV come from the germline V gene (reference sequence). The ends lost 5 bases at V and 6 bases at J; junction bases unmatched: 18. The CDR3 protein is CASSRPAAGGKASEQYF. The CDR3 coding sequence is TGTGCCAGCAGTCGTCCCGCCGCGGGAGGAAAGGCCTCCGAGCAGTACTTC.

The CDR3 DNA follows: TGTGCCACCAGTGGACCAGCGGGAGGGCCGGACACCGGGGAGCTGTTTTTT. It codes for CATSGPAGGPDTGELFF. This chain connects TRBV24-1 to TRBJ2-2; 10 bases map to TRBD2. The CDR3 totals 17 residues. Germline-derived CDR1 and CDR2 are KGHDR and SFDVKD. The V and J ends lost 5 bases and 3 bases, in that order; junction bases with no gene match: 8.

J is TRBJ1-3 and V is TRBV28; D not certain. With 4 bases removed from V and 4 bases from J, the gap between germline ends came to 11 bases. CDR3 size: 14 residues. CDR1 MDHEN and CDR2 SYDVKM come from the germline V gene. As DNA, the CDR3 is TGTGCCAGCAGTTATGAGGCCCTAGGAAACACCATATATTTT. This sequence encodes CASSYEALGNTIYF.